These T cell receptor beta chains were read from a single sample in a study of T-cell reconstitution after alpha-beta-depleted transplantation in children. Each CDR3 protein is one row after TCRdb ran MiXCR on the PCR reads. The sample includes 150,000 to 200,000 distinct CDR3 sequences, roughly 6.3% of them seen just once. This sample comprised PBMCs, obtained before TCRalphabeta/CD19-depleted stem cell transplant. Every receptor here comes from a girl under three years old with combined immunodeficiency, due to receive a stem cell transplant. CDR3s include the opening cysteine and the closing phenylalanine or tryptophan. D genes are given only for firm matches. Expanded clones get a size class; other rows say once, few or many, or leave the size out.

CDR3aa: CASSSHPPGLAGGYNNEQFF
CDR3nt: TGTGCCAGCAGTTCCCATCCCCCGGGACTAGCGGGAGGATATAACAATGAGCAGTTCTTC
abundance: .
j_gene: TRBJ2-1
v_gene: TRBV6-2/TRBV6-3
d_gene: TRBD2

CDR3aa: CASSQTSGGPYEQYF
CDR3nt: TGTGCCAGCAGCCAAACTAGCGGGGGTCCCTACGAGCAGTACTTC
abundance: many
j_gene: TRBJ2-7
v_gene: TRBV4-2
d_gene: TRBD2

CDR3aa: CASSAGNSPLHF
CDR3nt: TGTGCCAGCTCGGCGGGAAATTCACCCCTCCACTTT
abundance: many
j_gene: TRBJ1-6
v_gene: TRBV18
d_gene: .

CDR3aa: CASSPVRGSHEQYF
CDR3nt: TGTGCCAGCAGCCCCGTGCGGGGATCCCACGAGCAGTACTTC
abundance: .
j_gene: TRBJ2-7
v_gene: TRBV7-2
d_gene: .

CDR3aa: CASSQDTVGGGDSYEQYF
CDR3nt: TGCGCCAGCAGCCAAGATACGGTTGGCGGGGGGGACTCCTACGAGCAGTACTTC
abundance: many
j_gene: TRBJ2-7
v_gene: TRBV4-3
d_gene: TRBD2

CDR3aa: CASSGRYTLTDTQYF
CDR3nt: TGTGCCAGCAGTGGGAGGTATACCCTCACAGATACGCAGTATTTT
abundance: many
j_gene: TRBJ2-3
v_gene: TRBV7-2
d_gene: .

CDR3aa: CASSRPLGLAGGPSYNEQFF
CDR3nt: TGCGCCAGCAGCCGACCCCTGGGACTAGCGGGAGGGCCCTCCTACAATGAGCAGTTCTTC
abundance: .
j_gene: TRBJ2-1
v_gene: TRBV4-1
d_gene: TRBD2

CDR3aa: CSVHREGMTGELFF
CDR3nt: TGCAGCGTCCACAGGGAAGGGATGACCGGGGAGCTGTTTTTT
abundance: many
j_gene: TRBJ2-2
v_gene: TRBV29-1
d_gene: .

CDR3aa: CASSFGGPEAFF
CDR3nt: TGTGCCAGCAGTTTTGGGGGCCCTGAAGCTTTCTTT
abundance: many
j_gene: TRBJ1-1
v_gene: TRBV12-3/TRBV12-4
d_gene: .

CDR3aa: CASSTVTGFGYTF
CDR3nt: TGTGCCAGCAGCACCGTTACAGGGTTTGGCTACACCTTC
abundance: many
j_gene: TRBJ1-2
v_gene: TRBV7-2
d_gene: .

CDR3aa: CSARDIGAQGFLMNTEAFF
CDR3nt: TGCAGTGCTAGAGATATCGGGGCACAGGGGTTCTTGATGAACACTGAAGCTTTCTTT
abundance: few
j_gene: TRBJ1-1
v_gene: TRBV20-1
d_gene: TRBD1

CDR3aa: CASSYYLPRSGANVLTF
CDR3nt: TGTGCCAGCAGCTACTACCTCCCTCGCTCTGGGGCCAACGTCCTGACTTTC
abundance: once
j_gene: TRBJ2-6
v_gene: TRBV7-6
d_gene: .

CDR3aa: CSAATPPLAQSYNEQFF
CDR3nt: TGCAGTGCCGCGACCCCACCACTAGCGCAATCATACAATGAGCAGTTCTTC
abundance: many
j_gene: TRBJ2-1
v_gene: TRBV20-1
d_gene: TRBD2

CDR3aa: CASRAGQGRTEAFF
CDR3nt: TGTGCCAGCAGGGCGGGACAGGGAAGGACTGAAGCTTTCTTT
abundance: many
j_gene: TRBJ1-1
v_gene: TRBV6-5
d_gene: TRBD1

CDR3aa: CSARRGTQYF
CDR3nt: TGCAGTGCTAGAAGGGGTACGCAGTATTTT
abundance: many
j_gene: TRBJ2-3
v_gene: TRBV20-1
d_gene: .

CDR3aa: CASSTGFEETQYF
CDR3nt: TGTGCCAGCAGTACAGGGTTCGAAGAGACCCAGTACTTC
abundance: many
j_gene: TRBJ2-5
v_gene: TRBV28
d_gene: .

CDR3aa: CATSDRDSQPQHF
CDR3nt: TGTGCCACCAGCGACCGAGATAGTCAGCCCCAGCATTTT
abundance: many
j_gene: TRBJ1-5
v_gene: TRBV15
d_gene: .

CDR3aa: CASSIGLAPNEQFF
CDR3nt: TGTGCCAGCAGTATAGGACTAGCCCCCAATGAGCAGTTCTTC
abundance: many
j_gene: TRBJ2-1
v_gene: TRBV6-2/TRBV6-3
d_gene: TRBD2

CDR3aa: CASSDGQGAKNIQYF
CDR3nt: TGTGCCAGCAGTGACGGACAGGGGGCCAAAAACATTCAGTACTTC
abundance: .
j_gene: TRBJ2-4
v_gene: TRBV2
d_gene: TRBD1

CDR3aa: CASSEFKTGEVIQYF
CDR3nt: TGTGCCAGCAGTGAATTTAAAACAGGGGAGGTGATTCAGTACTTC
abundance: many
j_gene: TRBJ2-4
v_gene: TRBV25-1
d_gene: .

CDR3aa: CASSTRQGSTSTEAFF
CDR3nt: TGTGCCAGCAGTACACGACAGGGTTCGACGAGCACTGAAGCTTTCTTT
abundance: many
j_gene: TRBJ1-1
v_gene: TRBV2
d_gene: TRBD1

CDR3aa: CASSPGTSGRAKQYF
CDR3nt: TGTGCCAGCAGCCCCGGGACTAGCGGGAGGGCAAAGCAGTACTTC
abundance: .
j_gene: TRBJ2-7
v_gene: TRBV7-9
d_gene: TRBD2

CDR3aa: CASSEGALDRGAGYTF
CDR3nt: TGTGCCAGCAGCGAGGGAGCCCTGGACAGGGGAGCAGGCTACACCTTC
abundance: few
j_gene: TRBJ1-2
v_gene: TRBV9
d_gene: TRBD1

CDR3aa: CASSHGWEQFF
CDR3nt: TGTGCCAGCAGCCATGGGTGGGAGCAGTTCTTC
abundance: many
j_gene: TRBJ2-1
v_gene: TRBV12-3/TRBV12-4
d_gene: .

CDR3aa: CASSPDTGILQYF
CDR3nt: TGTGCCAGCAGTCCAGACACCGGGATTCTTCAGTACTTC
abundance: many
j_gene: TRBJ2-4
v_gene: TRBV12-3/TRBV12-4
d_gene: .